Listed below are T cell receptor beta chains from one sample, sequenced in a study of response to subunit inactivated influenza vaccine. A single record per CDR3 protein comes from TCRdb applying MiXCR to the RT-PCR reads. The sample records about 570,000 distinct CDR3 sequences, around 10% being singletons. This same sample was also taken into another study, of T cells expressing NK-cell markers.

The source material was PBMCs from blood, sampled on the day of vaccination. Receptors were obtained from a man between 50 and 59 years old who received an inactivated influenza vaccine. Both conserved end residues are part of each CDR3. Each record gives: D gene, V gene, clone size, J gene, CDR3 protein, CDR3 DNA. A D gene is named only where the DNA matches it firmly. The size of a clone is reported for some rows only, either as once, few or many, or as a class for expanded clones.

>-|TRBV14|-|TRBJ2-3
CASSQTGWSTDTQYF
TGTGCCAGCAGCCAAACAGGGTGGAGCACAGATACGCAGTATTTT
>-|TRBV7-9|-|TRBJ2-3
CASSLDGAPGTDTQYF
TGTGCCAGCAGCTTAGACGGGGCTCCTGGCACAGATACGCAGTATTTT
>-|TRBV25-1|-|TRBJ2-7
CASSELGEAGSREQYF
TGTGCCAGCAGTGAATTGGGTGAAGCCGGGTCGCGCGAGCAGTACTTC
>TRBD2|TRBV12-3/TRBV12-4|-|TRBJ2-2
CASSLFPGLAGAGELFF
TGTGCCAGCAGTTTATTTCCGGGACTAGCGGGGGCCGGGGAGCTGTTTTTT
>-|TRBV6-1|many|TRBJ1-1
CASSLVGGDTEAFF
TGTGCCAGCAGTCTTGTGGGGGGCGACACTGAAGCTTTCTTT
>-|TRBV4-3|-|TRBJ2-2
CASSQDPTNTGELFF
TGCGCCAGCAGCCAAGATCCCACGAACACCGGGGAGCTGTTTTTT
>TRBD1|TRBV11-2|-|TRBJ2-5
CASSRKTGGYVNRETQYF
TGTGCCAGCAGCCGTAAGACAGGGGGCTACGTCAATAGGGAGACCCAGTACTTC
>-|TRBV27|-|TRBJ2-5
CASSSLEVPETQYF
TGTGCCAGCAGTTCACTTGAAGTCCCGGAGACCCAGTACTTC
>-|TRBV12-3/TRBV12-4|few|TRBJ1-1
CASSGGNTEAFF
TGTGCCAGCAGTGGGGGGAACACTGAAGCTTTCTTT
>TRBD2|TRBV7-6|few|TRBJ2-1
CASSLAWTSVYNEQFF
TGTGCCAGCAGCTTAGCCTGGACTAGCGTTTACAATGAGCAGTTCTTC
>-|TRBV6-1|-|TRBJ1-2
CASRTDLYGYTF
TGTGCCAGTCGGACAGACTTATATGGCTACACCTTC
>TRBD1|TRBV29-1|-|TRBJ2-5
CSGGTGAEETQYF
TGCAGCGGGGGGACAGGGGCGGAGGAGACCCAGTACTTC
>-|TRBV3-1|few|TRBJ2-7
CASSRGVLGF
TGTGCCAGCAGCCGGGGGGTGTTGGGCTTC
>-|TRBV19|few|TRBJ1-5
CASTKSWGSNQPQHF
TGTGCCAGTACCAAATCCTGGGGATCCAATCAGCCCCAGCATTTT
>-|TRBV4-1|many|TRBJ2-1
CASSQRGGTEQFF
TGCGCCAGCAGCCAAAGGGGGGGAACTGAGCAGTTCTTC
>-|TRBV4-1|few|TRBJ2-1
CASSQDGVPGNEQFF
TGCGCCAGCAGCCAAGACGGTGTTCCGGGGAATGAGCAGTTCTTC
>TRBD2|TRBV24-1|few|TRBJ2-1
CATSDSSTSGGAWYNEQFF
TGTGCCACCAGTGATTCCTCGACTAGCGGGGGGGCCTGGTACAATGAGCAGTTCTTC
>TRBD1|TRBV18|few|TRBJ2-2
CASSPPTGRTGELFF
TGTGCCAGCTCACCACCGACAGGGCGGACCGGGGAGCTGTTTTTT